This TCR beta chain was found in a study of kidney transplant recipient with SARS-CoV-2 infection. TCRdb reprocessed the reads with MiXCR, giving one entry per CDR3 protein. Here the sample spans about 240,000 distinct CDR3 sequences, roughly 26% being singletons. Germline assignment: CDR1 SGDLS and CDR2 YYNGEE. This CDR3 is 16 amino acids long. The trim removed 4 bases at V and 3 bases at J, leaving 9 bases unmatched. This clonotype has a single count. A much larger clone lies one base from this, so it may be a read error. No conserved phenylalanine or tryptophan ends this CDR3, so it is likely a read error.

This specimen consisted of a blood sample, obtained at baseline and around day 120 from a kidney transplant recipient. The sequence came from a male patient in his thirties who had COVID-19 and was a kidney transplant recipient. Some of the T cells may derive from the graft donor. This sequence joins TRBV9 and TRBJ2-7, with TRBD1 matching over 11 bases. CDR3 amino acids: CASSLRTGGGNYEQYS. The CDR3 region has the DNA TGTGCCAGCAGCCTAAGGACAGGGGGCGGGAACTACGAGCAGTACTCC.